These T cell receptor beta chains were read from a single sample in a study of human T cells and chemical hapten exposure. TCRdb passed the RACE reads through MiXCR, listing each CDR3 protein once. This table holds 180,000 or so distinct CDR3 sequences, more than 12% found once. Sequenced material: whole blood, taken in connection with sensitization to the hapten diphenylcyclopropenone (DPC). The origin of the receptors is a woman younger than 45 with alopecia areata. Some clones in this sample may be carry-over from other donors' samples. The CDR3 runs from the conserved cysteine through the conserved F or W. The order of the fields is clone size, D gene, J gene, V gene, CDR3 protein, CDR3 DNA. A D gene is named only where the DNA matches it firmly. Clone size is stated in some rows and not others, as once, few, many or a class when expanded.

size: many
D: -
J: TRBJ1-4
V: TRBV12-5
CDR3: CASGKRPGFGEKLFF
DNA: TGTGCTAGTGGCAAACGACCGGGGTTTGGCGAAAAACTGTTTTTT

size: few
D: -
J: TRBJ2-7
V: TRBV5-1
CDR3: CASSLYPSSYEQYF
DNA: TGCGCCAGCAGCTTATATCCGAGCTCCTACGAGCAGTACTTC

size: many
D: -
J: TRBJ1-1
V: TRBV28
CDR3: CASSQSGNTEAFF
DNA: TGTGCCAGCAGTCAGTCCGGGAACACTGAAGCTTTCTTT

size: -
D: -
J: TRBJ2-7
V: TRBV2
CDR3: CASKMRGVVYEQYF
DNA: TGTGCCAGCAAAATGCGAGGGGTTGTCTACGAGCAGTACTTC

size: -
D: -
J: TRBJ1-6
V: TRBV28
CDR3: CASSSPGQYNSPLHF
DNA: TGTGCCAGCAGTTCCCCCGGCCAATATAATTCACCCCTCCACTTT

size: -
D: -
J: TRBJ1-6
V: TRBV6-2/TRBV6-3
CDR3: CASSLEGPKNSPLHF
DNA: TGTGCCAGCTCTCTGGAGGGACCGAAGAATTCACCCCTCCACTTT

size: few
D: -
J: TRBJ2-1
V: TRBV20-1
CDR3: CSVEARSSYNEQFF
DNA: TGCAGTGTAGAAGCCAGGAGCTCCTACAATGAGCAGTTCTTC

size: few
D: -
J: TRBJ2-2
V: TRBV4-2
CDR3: CASSRSGAAGGELFF
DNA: TGTGCCAGCAGCCGCTCCGGGGCCGCGGGCGGGGAGCTGTTTTTT

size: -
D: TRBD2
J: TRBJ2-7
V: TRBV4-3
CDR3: CASSQEFGGGASEQYF
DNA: TGCGCCAGCAGCCAAGAGTTCGGCGGGGGGGCTTCTGAGCAGTACTTC

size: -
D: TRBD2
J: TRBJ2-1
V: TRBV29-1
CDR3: CSVEDGGSPYNEQFF
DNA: TGCAGCGTTGAAGATGGCGGGAGCCCCTACAATGAGCAGTTCTTC

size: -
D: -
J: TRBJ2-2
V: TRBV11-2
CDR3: CASSSTEKNTGELFF
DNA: TGTGCCAGCAGCTCGACGGAAAAGAACACCGGGGAGCTGTTTTTT

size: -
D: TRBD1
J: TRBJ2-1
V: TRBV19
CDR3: CASRSPGQGYNEQFF
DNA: TGTGCCAGTAGATCCCCAGGACAGGGCTACAATGAGCAGTTCTTC

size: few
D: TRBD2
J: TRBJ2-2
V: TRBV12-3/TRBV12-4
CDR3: CASRLAGQTGELFF
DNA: TGTGCCAGCAGGCTAGCGGGACAAACCGGGGAGCTGTTTTTT

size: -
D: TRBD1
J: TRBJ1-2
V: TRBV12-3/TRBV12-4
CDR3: CASSPAGTGYGYTF
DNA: TGTGCCAGCAGTCCAGCCGGGACAGGGTATGGCTACACCTTC

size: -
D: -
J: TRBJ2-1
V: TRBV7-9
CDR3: CASSSSSVSYNEQFF
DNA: TGTGCCAGCAGCTCCTCTAGTGTCTCCTACAATGAGCAGTTCTTC

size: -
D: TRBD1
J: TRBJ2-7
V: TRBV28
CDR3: CASSRQGVLGEQYF
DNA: TGTGCCAGCAGCCGACAGGGGGTATTAGGGGAGCAGTACTTC

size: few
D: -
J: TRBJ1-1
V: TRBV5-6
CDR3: CASSLAGIPIRTEAFF
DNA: TGTGCCAGCAGCTTGGCAGGGATTCCGATTCGCACTGAAGCTTTCTTT

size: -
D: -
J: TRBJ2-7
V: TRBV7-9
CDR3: CASSLFPASEDEQYF
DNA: TGTGCCAGCAGCTTATTCCCGGCTAGCGAGGACGAGCAGTACTTC

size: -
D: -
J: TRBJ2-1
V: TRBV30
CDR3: CAWSVLTSGEQFF
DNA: TGTGCCTGGAGTGTATTGACGTCTGGAGAGCAGTTCTTC

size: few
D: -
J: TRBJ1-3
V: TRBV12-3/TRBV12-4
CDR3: CASSLFGQLSSGNTIYF
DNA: TGTGCCAGCAGTTTATTTGGACAGTTGAGCTCTGGAAACACCATATATTTT

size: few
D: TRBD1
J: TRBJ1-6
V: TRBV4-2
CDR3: CASSQENRGTNSPLHF
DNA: TGTGCCAGCAGCCAAGAGAACAGGGGAACTAATTCACCCCTCCACTTT

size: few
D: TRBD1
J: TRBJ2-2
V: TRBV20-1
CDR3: CSAKLGQLNTGELFF
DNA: TGCAGTGCTAAATTGGGACAGTTGAACACCGGGGAGCTGTTTTTT

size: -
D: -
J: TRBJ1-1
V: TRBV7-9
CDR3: CASSLLAGGMNTEAFF
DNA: TGTGCCAGCAGCTTGTTAGCGGGCGGGATGAACACTGAAGCTTTCTTT

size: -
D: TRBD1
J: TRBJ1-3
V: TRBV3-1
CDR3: CASSHLPTGVSGNTIYF
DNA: TGTGCCAGCAGCCATCTACCCACAGGGGTCTCTGGAAACACCATTTATTTT

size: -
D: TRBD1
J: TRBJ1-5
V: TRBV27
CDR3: CASSPDRGLQPQHF
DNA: TGTGCCAGCAGTCCCGACAGGGGGCTTCAGCCCCAGCATTTT

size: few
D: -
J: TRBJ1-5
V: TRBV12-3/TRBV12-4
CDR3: CASSADPQSNQPQHF
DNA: TGTGCCAGCAGTGCGGACCCTCAGAGCAATCAGCCCCAGCATTTT

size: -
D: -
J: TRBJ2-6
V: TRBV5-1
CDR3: CASSLLGANSGANVLTF
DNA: TGCGCCAGCAGCTTGTTGGGGGCCAACTCTGGGGCCAACGTCCTGACTTTC

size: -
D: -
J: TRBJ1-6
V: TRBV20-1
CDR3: CSASAIRTSSSYNSPLHF
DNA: TGCAGTGCTAGTGCTATTAGGACGTCGAGCTCCTATAATTCACCCCTCCACTTT